A selection of T cell receptor beta chains follows, all from one sample in a study of blood T cell repertoires in COVID-19. The method was immunoSEQ multiplex PCR; TCRdb's version includes in-frame clones alone and lacks a portion of them. Of 110,000 to 150,000 clones in the sample, 85% to 90% were seen once. The sample was peripheral blood. These receptors were obtained from a human donor in a cohort sampled during active COVID-19. Both conserved end residues are part of each CDR3. The D gene is left open where the match is weak. Not every row has a clone size; where given, it reads once, few, many or a size class.

D,J,V,size,DNA,CDR3
TRBD2,TRBJ2-5,TRBV7-9,once,TGTGCCAGCAGCTCCACCCCCACTAGCGGGGGAACCCAAGAGACCCAGTACTTC,CASSSTPTSGGTQETQYF
-,TRBJ1-3,TRBV7-9,-,TGTGCCAGCAGCTTTCTACAGGGTCTATCTGGAAACACCATATATTTT,CASSFLQGLSGNTIYF
TRBD1,TRBJ2-7,TRBV7-6,few,TGTGCCAGCAGCGAAGGACAGGGGGTATACGAGCAGTACTTC,CASSEGQGVYEQYF
TRBD2,TRBJ2-7,TRBV7-6,-,TGTGCCAGCAGCACCTATAGCGGGAGCTCCTACGAGCAGTACTTC,CASSTYSGSSYEQYF
TRBD2,TRBJ2-1,TRBV10-1,once,TGCGCCAGCAGTATAAGCGGGAGGGCCAATGAGCAGTTCTTC,CASSISGRANEQFF
TRBD1,TRBJ1-4,TRBV9,-,TGTGCCAGCAGCGTAGGCCCCACAGGGGGTAATGAAAAACTGTTTTTT,CASSVGPTGGNEKLFF
-,TRBJ2-1,TRBV21-1,-,TGTGCCAGCAGCAAAGAGAGACTAGCGGTCTCCTACAATGAGCAGTTCTTC,CASSKERLAVSYNEQFF
-,TRBJ1-1,TRBV2,few,TGTGCCAGCGGCAGGGAGAACACTGAAGCTTTCTTT,CASGRENTEAFF
-,TRBJ2-7,TRBV7-3,few,TGTGCCAGCAGCTTAACGTACGGAGATTCCTACGAGCAGTACTTC,CASSLTYGDSYEQYF
TRBD1,TRBJ2-2,TRBV19,-,TGTGCCAGTAGGAGACAGGGGGCGAACACCGGGGAGCTGTTTTTT,CASRRQGANTGELFF
TRBD1,TRBJ2-7,TRBV9,-,TGTGCCAGCAGCCCGGACAGGGGGGCGAACGAGCAGTACTTC,CASSPDRGANEQYF
TRBD1,TRBJ2-7,TRBV25-1,-,TGTGCCAGCAGTGCCAGACAGGGGGACTACGAGCAGTACTTC,CASSARQGDYEQYF
TRBD1,TRBJ1-3,TRBV7-9,once,TGTGCCAGCAGCTTAGAACAGGGGGCATCTGGAAACACCATATATTTT,CASSLEQGASGNTIYF
-,TRBJ1-5,TRBV7-2,-,TGTGCCAGCAGCCCGGAAGGAGGGTATGTGAAACAGCCCCAGCATTTT,CASSPEGGYVKQPQHF
TRBD1,TRBJ2-6,TRBV28,-,TGTGCCAGCAGTCCACGGACAGGGGGAAGATTACCTGGGGCCAACGTCCTGACTTTC,CASSPRTGGRLPGANVLTF
-,TRBJ2-5,TRBV2,-,TGTGCCAGCAGTCAAGCGGCCACGTACCAAGAGACCCAGTACTTC,CASSQAATYQETQYF
TRBD1,TRBJ2-6,TRBV5-1,-,TGCGCCAGCAGCCCGCCGACAGGGCATGGGGCCAACGTCCTGACTTTC,CASSPPTGHGANVLTF
-,TRBJ1-5,TRBV28,-,TGTGCCAGCAGCCCAACGGTGCCCCCGACCCAGCATTTT,CASSPTVPPTQHF
TRBD1,TRBJ1-2,TRBV20-1,-,TGCAGTGCTCGGGACAGAACGGGCTACACCTTC,CSARDRTGYTF
TRBD2,TRBJ2-2,TRBV5-4,-,TGTGCCAGCAGCCCGGGACTAGCGGGGCAGAACACCGGGGAGCTGTTTTTT,CASSPGLAGQNTGELFF
TRBD1,TRBJ2-7,TRBV7-8,-,TGTGCCAGCAGCCAACAGACAGGGAACGACGAGCAGTACTTC,CASSQQTGNDEQYF
-,TRBJ1-2,TRBV7-6,-,TGTGCCAGCAGCTCGCAGGGAAGGAACTATGGCTACACCTTC,CASSSQGRNYGYTF
-,TRBJ1-2,TRBV30,few,TGTGCCTGGAGTCTCCTCCCTCGGGGAGCTGGTGGCTACACCTTC,CAWSLLPRGAGGYTF